A single sample gave rise to the 4 T cell receptor beta chains below, sequenced in a study of blood T cell repertoires in COVID-19. Generated by immunoSEQ multiplex PCR, the TCRdb table keeps only in-frame clones and is missing some. The sample lists more than 300,000 clones, more than 75% occurring once. Specimen: PBMCs or T cells enriched from blood (not recorded which). Receptor source: a man between 25 and 39 years old who had recovered from COVID-19.

In its sample, this clone was seen a few times. The chain uses TRBV19 and TRBJ1-4; 11 nucleotides line up with TRBD1. Germline CDR1 and CDR2: LNHDA and SQIVND (reference sequence). V trimming: 10 bases; J trimming: 7 bases; junction bases outside the gene matches: 11. The CDR3 runs 15 residues. The CDR3 loop reads CATRSPGQGGEKLFF. CDR3 in DNA: TGTGCCACAAGATCACCGGGACAGGGGGGTGAAAAACTGTTTTTT.

The V call is TRBV30, the J call TRBJ2-3, with D tentatively TRBD2 (7 bases). Trimming removed 1 base from V and 4 bases from J, with 15 bases in between. The length of the CDR3 is 15 residues. Germline CDR1 reads GTSNPN; CDR2 reads SVGIG (reference sequence). This CDR3 reads CAWSADAGAPDTQYF. The CDR3 bases are TGTGCCTGGAGTGCGGACGCGGGGGCGCCAGATACGCAGTATTTT.

The V and J genes are TRBV30 and TRBJ1-3, with unresolved D. The V end was cut by 1 base, the J end by 4 bases, with 5 bases between. Germline CDR1 and CDR2: GTSNPN and SVGIG (reference sequence). The CDR3 runs 12 residues. Written as DNA, the CDR3 is TGTGCCTGGAGTGCTCCGGGAAACACCATATATTTT. Translation: CAWSAPGNTIYF.

The gene calls are TRBV4-2 and TRBJ2-3; the match to TRBD2 covers 9 bases. The CDR3 runs 15 residues. After removal of 3 bases from V and 1 base from J, the junction contained 2 bases not matched to a gene. Looked up from germline, CDR1 is LGHNA and CDR2 is YNFKEQ. The CDR3 coding sequence is TGTGCCAGCAGCCATCAGCGGGGGGGCACAGATACGCAGTATTTT. Translating gives CASSHQRGGTDTQYF.